This T cell receptor (beta chain) was observed in a study of CD8+ T cells in alopecia areata. About the study: Treated individuals took tofacitinib by mouth, 5 to 10 mg twice daily.

In this sample, this clone turned up a few times. Its cognate antigen is unknown. Researchers gathered lesional scalp punch biopsies and peripheral blood from patients with alopecia areata. V was cut by 1 base and J by 2 bases, with 15 bases left in between. The CDR3 is 16 residues long. Germline V lookup: CDR1 MGHRA, CDR2 YSYEKL. Whole-study findings and limits: Scalp samples also yield sequences from resident alphabeta T cells of normal skin. Clonality was higher in lesional than normal scalp, especially in alopecia totalis/universalis.

TCR sequencing used cDNA made by reverse transcription of extracted RNA. Sequencing was performed with immunoSEQ multiplex PCR; in TCRdb, only in-frame clones are kept and a portion is missing. The sample holds approximately 57,000 clones, around 96% seen once. The receptor was derived from a human donor with alopecia areata. Specimen: CD8+ T cells sorted from blood, collected at week 0. The V gene is TRBV4-1, the J gene TRBJ2-7; either TRBD1 or TRBD2 may fit D (5 bases each). CDR3 nucleotide sequence: TGCGCCAGCAGCCAAGCTGGGGGAAACCAGGCCTACGAGCAGTACTTC. As protein: CASSQAGGNQAYEQYF.